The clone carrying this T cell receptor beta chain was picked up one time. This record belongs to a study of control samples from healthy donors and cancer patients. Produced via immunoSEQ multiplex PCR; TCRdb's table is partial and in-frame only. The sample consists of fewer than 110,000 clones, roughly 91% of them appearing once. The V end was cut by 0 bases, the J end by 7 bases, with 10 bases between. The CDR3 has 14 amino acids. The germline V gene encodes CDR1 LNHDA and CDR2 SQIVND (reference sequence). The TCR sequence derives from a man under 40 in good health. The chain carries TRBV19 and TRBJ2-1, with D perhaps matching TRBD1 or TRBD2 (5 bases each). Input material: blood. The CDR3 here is CASSIDRGGNEQFF. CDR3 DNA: TGTGCCAGTAGTATAGATCGGGGCGGGAATGAGCAGTTCTTC.